This T cell receptor beta chain was sequenced for a study of metastatic and nonmetastatic thyroid tumors (TCRdb year 2020). With regard to the full study: The researchers compared repertoires between peripheral blood samples and tumor or nodule tissue samples from patients with malignant or benign thyroid disease. Overall study outcomes, separate from this receptor: In both blood and tumor samples, TCR beta diversity was reported to be significantly higher in malignant tumors than in benign nodules.

The library was built by means of PCR. Reads for this sample came from an Illumina HiSeq 4000. The TCR beta-chain CDR3 region of each patient was profiled by high-throughput sequencing. Turning to the authors' computational methods: CDR3 differences across clinicopathological groups were used to build a classifier for discriminating distant-metastatic papillary thyroid cancer patients. The Shannon index was used to measure repertoire diversity, and the Morisita-Horn index was used to measure how similar tumor and blood repertoires were. TCRdb took the public reads, trimmed them with fastp at Q25, ran MiXCR for clone calling and kept in-frame beta chains. In this record, the V and J calls reflect TCRdb's handling and not the investigators' own analysis. A total of 29,000 or so clones appear in this sample, approximately 4% of them only once. The biggest ten clones account for around 20% of the sample.

Reading from cysteine to phenylalanine, the CDR3 counts 11 amino acids. Of the read, only the CDR3 DNA is kept; its 33 bases are in frame from base 1. The germline V gene (reference sequence) specifies LNHDA as CDR1 and SQIVND as CDR2. This clone was seen only a few times. There is no known antigen for this receptor. At one boundary the junction diverges from the germline segment, which might be a read error. No patient had received any treatment before thyroid surgery. Patient clinical samples collected from 2012 to 2018 were retrospectively analysed using T-cell receptor beta sequencing. The TCR sequence derives from a female donor with papillary thyroid cancer or a benign thyroid nodule (not recorded which). Some clones in this sample may be carry-over from other donors' samples. This receptor chain uses TRBV19 and TRBJ1-1; the best D guess is TRBD1, with 5 bases matching. The material sequenced was blood. Here is the DNA: TGTGCCAGTAGACACAGGTCTGAATCTTTCTTT. This translates into CASRHRSESFF. This CDR3, with the reference TRBV19 and TRBJ1-1 proteins standing in past its ends, gives the full variable domain DGGITQSPKYLFRKEGQNVTLSCEQNLNHDAMYWYRQDPGQGLRLIYYSQIVNDFQKGDIAEGYSVSREKKESFPLTVTSAQKNPTAFYLCASRHRSESFFGQGTRLTVV.